This passage covers 3 T cell receptor beta chains from one sample sequenced in a study of T-cell reconstitution after alpha-beta-depleted transplantation in children. Unique molecular identifiers were built into the TCRbeta library. TCRdb reprocessed the PCR reads with MiXCR, giving one entry per CDR3 protein. This sample has 450,000 to 550,000 distinct CDR3 sequences, with about an eighth found just once. Material: PBMCs, mostly from graft donor cells, obtained 180 days after TCRalphabeta/CD19-depleted stem cell transplant. The receptors shown here come from a female patient aged 2 to 10 who had a stem cell transplant for aplastic anemia, so the T cells may come from the graft donor.

The chain uses TRBV12-3 or TRBV12-4 and TRBJ2-1, with 12 bases lining up with TRBD2. The V and J ends lost 6 bases and 0 bases, in that order; junction bases with no gene match: 6. This CDR3 comprises 17 residues. The DNA for the CDR3 is TGTGCCAGCAGGCTAGGACTAGCGGGGAGCTCCTACAATGAGCAGTTCTTC. Protein sequence: CASRLGLAGSSYNEQFF.

There are a few counts of this clonotype. The chain joins TRBV29-1 to TRBJ2-5; 7 bases align to TRBD2. Per the germline V gene, CDR1 is SQVTM and CDR2 is ANQGSEA. V shed 4 bases and J 7 bases; nucleotides not matched to a gene: 6. CDR3 length equals 12 residues. The CDR3: CSVGLAERTQYF. The CDR3 region has the DNA TGCAGCGTTGGGCTAGCGGAGAGGACCCAGTACTTC. Full variable domain (missing parts from reference TRBV29-1 and TRBJ2-5): SAVISQKPSRDICQRGTSLTIQCQVDSQVTMMFWYRQQPGQSLTLIATANQGSEATYESGFVIDKFPISRPNLTFSTLTVSNMSPEDSSIYLCSVGLAERTQYFGPGTRLLVL.

The rearrangement links TRBV28 to TRBJ2-7; D gene ambiguous. Germline V gives CDR1 MDHEN, CDR2 SYDVKM. Trimming removed 5 bases from V and 4 bases from J, with 18 bases in between. The CDR3 runs 15 residues. The CDR3 DNA is TGTGCCAGCAGTGTTACCGGGCGCCGGATGTACGAGCAGTACTTC. Translating gives CASSVTGRRMYEQYF.